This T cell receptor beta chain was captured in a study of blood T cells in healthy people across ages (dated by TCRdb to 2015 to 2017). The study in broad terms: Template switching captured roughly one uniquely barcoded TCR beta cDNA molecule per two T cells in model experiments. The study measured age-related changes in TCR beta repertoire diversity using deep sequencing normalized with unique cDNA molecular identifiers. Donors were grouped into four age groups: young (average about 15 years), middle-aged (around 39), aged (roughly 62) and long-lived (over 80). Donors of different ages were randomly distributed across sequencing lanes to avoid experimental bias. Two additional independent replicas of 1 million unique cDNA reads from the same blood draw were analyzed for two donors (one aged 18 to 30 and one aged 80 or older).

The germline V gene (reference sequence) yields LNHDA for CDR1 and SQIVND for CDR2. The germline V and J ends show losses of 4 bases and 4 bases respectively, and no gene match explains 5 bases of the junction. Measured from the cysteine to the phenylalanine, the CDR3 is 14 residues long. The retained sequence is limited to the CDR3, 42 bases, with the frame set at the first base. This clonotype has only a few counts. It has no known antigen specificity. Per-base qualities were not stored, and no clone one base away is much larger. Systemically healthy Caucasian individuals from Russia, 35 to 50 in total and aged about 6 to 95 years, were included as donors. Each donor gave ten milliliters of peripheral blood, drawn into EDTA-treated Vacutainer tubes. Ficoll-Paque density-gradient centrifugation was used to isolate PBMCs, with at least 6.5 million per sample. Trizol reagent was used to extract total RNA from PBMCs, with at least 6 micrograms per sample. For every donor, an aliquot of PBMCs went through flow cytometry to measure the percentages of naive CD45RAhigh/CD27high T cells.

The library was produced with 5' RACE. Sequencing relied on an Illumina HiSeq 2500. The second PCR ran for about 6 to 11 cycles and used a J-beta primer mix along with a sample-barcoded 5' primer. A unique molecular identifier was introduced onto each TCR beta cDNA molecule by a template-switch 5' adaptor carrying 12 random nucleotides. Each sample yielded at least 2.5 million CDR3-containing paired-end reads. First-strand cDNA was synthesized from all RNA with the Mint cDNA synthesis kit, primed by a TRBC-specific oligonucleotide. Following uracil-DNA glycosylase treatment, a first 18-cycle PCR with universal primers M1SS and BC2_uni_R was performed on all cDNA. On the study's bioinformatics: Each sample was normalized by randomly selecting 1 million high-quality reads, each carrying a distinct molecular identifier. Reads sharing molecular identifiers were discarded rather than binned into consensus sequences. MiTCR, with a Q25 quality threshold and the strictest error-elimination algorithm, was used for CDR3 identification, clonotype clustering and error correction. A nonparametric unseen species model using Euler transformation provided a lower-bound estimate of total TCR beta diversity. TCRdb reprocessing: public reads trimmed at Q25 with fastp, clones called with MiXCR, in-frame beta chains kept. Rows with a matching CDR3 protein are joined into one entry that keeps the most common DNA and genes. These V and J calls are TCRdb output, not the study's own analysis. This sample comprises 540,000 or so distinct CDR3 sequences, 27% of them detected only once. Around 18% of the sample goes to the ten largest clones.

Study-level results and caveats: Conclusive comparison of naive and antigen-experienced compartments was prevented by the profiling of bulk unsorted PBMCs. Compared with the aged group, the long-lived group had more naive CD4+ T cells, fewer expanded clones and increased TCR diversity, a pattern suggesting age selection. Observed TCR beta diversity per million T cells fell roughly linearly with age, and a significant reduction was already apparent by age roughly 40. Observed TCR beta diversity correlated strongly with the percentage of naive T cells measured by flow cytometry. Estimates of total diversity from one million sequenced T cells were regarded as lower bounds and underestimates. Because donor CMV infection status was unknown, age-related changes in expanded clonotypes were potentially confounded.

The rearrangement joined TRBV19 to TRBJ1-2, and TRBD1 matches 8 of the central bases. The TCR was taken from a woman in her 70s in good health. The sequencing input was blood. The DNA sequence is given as TGTGCCAGTAGTACAGGGGGCCGCGGCTATGGCTACACCTTC. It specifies CASSTGGRGYGYTF.